This section outlines one TCR beta chain sequence together with its context. Its antigen remains unknown. The PCR had 60 Vbeta and 13 Jbeta primers. Methods used by the authors: Later reanalysis found 75 million to 95 million unique TCR beta chains, some 10 million of them shared. The data were produced by immunoSEQ multiplex PCR, yet TCRdb's version contains in-frame clones alone and is incomplete. Clone size and V and J calls were adopted from that table, with D and trimming inferred from the DNA. The sample shows some 110,000 clones, roughly 80% of them seen only once. Trimming removed 2 bases at V and 7 bases at J, with 17 bases between. CDR1 is SGHVS, CDR2 FQNEAQ, per germline. The CDR3 covers 15 residues. The sample is drawn from a study of cytomegalovirus exposure and HLA in healthy donors. Background on the study: Prior work identified around 110 million unique TCR beta sequences in 150 million to 200 million T cells. General study points: Rare TCR sequences predominated, though certain public TCRs were found in many donors. The study recorded about 150 TCR beta chains that were cytomegalovirus-associated.

The clonotype comes from a man between 60 and 75 years old in good health and CMV-seronegative. Sequenced: PBMCs. The chain links TRBV7-8 to TRBJ1-2; possible D gene TRBD1, 5 bases. The CDR3 loop is CASSLSGGPTGGYTF. The CDR3 bases are TGTGCCAGCAGCTTATCGGGGGGACCGACTGGTGGCTACACCTTC. The full variable domain, its missing parts supplied by reference TRBV7-8 and TRBJ1-2, is GAGVSQSPRYKVAKRGQDVALRCDPISGHVSLFWYQQALGQGPEFLTYFQNEAQLDKSGLPSDRFFAERPEGSVSTLKIQRTQQEDSAVYLCASSLSGGPTGGYTFGSGTRLTVV.